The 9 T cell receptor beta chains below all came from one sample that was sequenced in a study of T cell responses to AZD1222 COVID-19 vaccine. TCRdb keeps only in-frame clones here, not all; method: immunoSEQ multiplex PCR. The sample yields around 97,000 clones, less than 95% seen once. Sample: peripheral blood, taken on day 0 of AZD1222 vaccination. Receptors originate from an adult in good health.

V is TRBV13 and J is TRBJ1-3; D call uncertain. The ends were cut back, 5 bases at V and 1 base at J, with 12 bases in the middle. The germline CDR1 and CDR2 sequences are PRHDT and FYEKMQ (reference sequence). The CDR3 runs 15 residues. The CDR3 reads CASSELTSSGNTIYF. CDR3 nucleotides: TGTGCCAGCAGCGAATTGACATCTTCTGGAAACACCATATATTTT.

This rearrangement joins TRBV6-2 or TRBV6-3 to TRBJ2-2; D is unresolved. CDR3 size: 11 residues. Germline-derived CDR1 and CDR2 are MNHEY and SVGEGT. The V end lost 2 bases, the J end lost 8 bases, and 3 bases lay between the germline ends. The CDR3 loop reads CASSYAGELFF. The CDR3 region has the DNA TGTGCCAGCAGTTACGCGGGGGAGCTGTTTTTT.

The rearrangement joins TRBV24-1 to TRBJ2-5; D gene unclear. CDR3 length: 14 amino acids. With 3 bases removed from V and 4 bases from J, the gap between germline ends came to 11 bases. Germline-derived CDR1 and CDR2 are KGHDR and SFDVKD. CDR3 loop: CATSDPQTPETQYF. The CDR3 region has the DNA TGTGCCACCAGTGATCCCCAGACCCCAGAGACCCAGTACTTC.

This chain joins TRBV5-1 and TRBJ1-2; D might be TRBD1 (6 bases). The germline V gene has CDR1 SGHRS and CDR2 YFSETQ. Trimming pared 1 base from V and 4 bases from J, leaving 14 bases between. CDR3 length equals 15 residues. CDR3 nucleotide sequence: TGCGCCAGCAGCTTGTCAGTATCAGGGGCCTATGGCTACACCTTC. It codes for CASSLSVSGAYGYTF. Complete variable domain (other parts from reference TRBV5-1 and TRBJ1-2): KAGVTQTPRYLIKTRGQQVTLSCSPISGHRSVSWYQQTPGQGLQFLFEYFSETQRNKGNFPGRFSGRQFSNSRSEMNVSTLELGDSALYLCASSLSVSGAYGYTFGSGTRLTVV.

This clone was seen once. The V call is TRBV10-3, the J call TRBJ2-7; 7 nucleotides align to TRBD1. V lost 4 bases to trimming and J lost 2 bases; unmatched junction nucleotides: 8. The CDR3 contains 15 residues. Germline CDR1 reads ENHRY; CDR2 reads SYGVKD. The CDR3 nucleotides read TGTGCCATCAGTGGGGTAGACAGGGAGCCCTACGAGCAGTACTTC. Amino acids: CAISGVDREPYEQYF.

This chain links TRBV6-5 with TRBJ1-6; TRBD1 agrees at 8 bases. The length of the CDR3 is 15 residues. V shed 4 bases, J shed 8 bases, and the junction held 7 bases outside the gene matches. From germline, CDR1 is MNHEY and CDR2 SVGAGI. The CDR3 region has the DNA TGTGCCAGCAGTTCAGGGGGCCTGGCTCATTCACCCCTCCACTTT. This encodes CASSSGGLAHSPLHF.

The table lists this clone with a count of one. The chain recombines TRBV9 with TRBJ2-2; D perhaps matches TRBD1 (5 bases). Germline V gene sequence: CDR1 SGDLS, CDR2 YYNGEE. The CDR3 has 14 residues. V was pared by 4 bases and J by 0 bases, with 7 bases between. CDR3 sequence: CASSLTANTGELFF. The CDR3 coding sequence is TGTGCCAGCAGCCTGACAGCGAACACCGGGGAGCTGTTTTTT.

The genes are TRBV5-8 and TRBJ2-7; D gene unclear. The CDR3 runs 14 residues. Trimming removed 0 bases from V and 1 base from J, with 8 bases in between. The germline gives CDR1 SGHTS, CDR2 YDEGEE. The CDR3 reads CASSLVGRSYEQYF. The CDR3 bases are TGTGCCAGCAGCTTGGTGGGCAGATCCTACGAGCAGTACTTC.

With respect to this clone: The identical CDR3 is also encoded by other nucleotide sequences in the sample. The DNA for the CDR3 is TGTGCCAGCAGTTTAGGTACCGGCTCCTACGAGCAGTACTTC. Translating it yields CASSLGTGSYEQYF. The chain recombines TRBV28 with TRBJ2-7; the D is unclear. CDR3 size: 14 residues. V dropped 2 bases and J dropped 0 bases, with 8 bases sitting between them. Per the germline V gene, CDR1 is MDHEN and CDR2 is SYDVKM.